These T cell receptor beta chains were read from a single sample in a study of blood T cell repertoires in COVID-19. The method was immunoSEQ multiplex PCR; TCRdb's version includes in-frame clones alone and lacks a portion of them. The sample lists approximately 10,000 clones, around three quarters seen once, with roughly 34% in the top ten. Material for sequencing was peripheral blood. These receptors were obtained from a human donor in a cohort sampled during active COVID-19. Both conserved end residues are trimmed from each CDR3. A D gene is named only where the DNA matches it firmly. Where a row states a size, it is once, few, many or the class of an expanded clone; other rows omit it.

TRBD2 | once | TRBJ2-7 | TRBV2 | ASRGLVYEQY
. | . | TRBJ1-1 | TRBV7-9 | ASSPKLRRAMNGEAF
TRBD1 | once | TRBJ1-2 | TRBV9 | ASSVAGTGDGYT
. | . | TRBJ1-6 | TRBV5-1 | ASSSTGYNSPLH
. | . | TRBJ1-4 | TRBV19 | ASNRGDFNEKLF
. | . | TRBJ1-5 | TRBV19 | ASSTQGISNQPQH
TRBD1 | few | TRBJ1-6 | TRBV2 | ASSTGGSYNSPLH
. | . | TRBJ2-1 | TRBV28 | ASSLGRGTTNEQF
TRBD2 | once | TRBJ2-1 | TRBV2 | ASSSKSGGPLNEQF
TRBD1 | . | TRBJ1-1 | TRBV5-4 | ASSSPGQGNTEAF
TRBD2 | . | TRBJ2-7 | TRBV29-1 | SVVPSGVGEQY
TRBD2 | few | TRBJ2-2 | TRBV7-8 | ASTLWGLEDTGELF
TRBD1 | . | TRBJ1-6 | TRBV5-1 | ASSDGTGGSNSPLH
TRBD1 | . | TRBJ1-5 | TRBV7-8 | ASSLDGTAYQPQH
TRBD1 | . | TRBJ2-7 | TRBV12-5 | ASGLAQNRTGQGEPDYEQY
. | . | TRBJ2-7 | TRBV2 | ASRNGAGPYEQY
. | . | TRBJ1-1 | TRBV6-5 | ASKSQGYTEAF
TRBD2 | . | TRBJ2-7 | TRBV5-1 | ASSTTRTSAEQY
. | . | TRBJ1-5 | TRBV4-1 | ASSQRRDFSYPQH
. | . | TRBJ1-4 | TRBV15 | ATSRDPGATNEKLF
TRBD2 | . | TRBJ2-5 | TRBV3-1/TRBV3-2 | ASSQSSGGQETQY
TRBD2 | . | TRBJ2-7 | TRBV6-5 | ASSTIAGGSYEQY
. | . | TRBJ2-1 | TRBV7-3 | ASSGPQVNEQF
. | . | TRBJ2-7 | TRBV30 | AWSVSPGSGLAYEQY
TRBD2 | . | TRBJ2-5 | TRBV6-6 | ASSYLGGGTRETQY
. | . | TRBJ2-7 | TRBV2 | ASSVGGRYEQY
TRBD2 | . | TRBJ2-7 | TRBV27 | ASRPAGGPYEQY
. | . | TRBJ2-7 | TRBV15 | ATSRDSPGDHEQY
TRBD1 | . | TRBJ1-6 | TRBV7-8 | ASSLQLTGTSPLH
. | . | TRBJ1-4 | TRBV6-6 | ASSYTKGATNEKLF
. | . | TRBJ2-3 | TRBV5-1 | ASSLGSGGTDTQY
TRBD1 | . | TRBJ2-3 | TRBV5-1 | ASSLEGTGTPTQY
TRBD1 | . | TRBJ2-5 | TRBV7-2 | ASSNRGPFETQY
TRBD1 | . | TRBJ1-2 | TRBV10-3 | AISANRGRDYGYT
TRBD2 | few | TRBJ2-2 | TRBV6-2/TRBV6-3 | ASSGRGGELF
TRBD1 | . | TRBJ1-1 | TRBV12-3/TRBV12-4 | ASLHRGNTEAF
. | . | TRBJ1-3 | TRBV5-4 | ASTDEATASGNTIY
TRBD1 | . | TRBJ2-3 | TRBV15 | ATSRASGGLADTQY
. | . | TRBJ2-7 | TRBV25-1 | ASRDSSYEQY
TRBD2 | few | TRBJ2-7 | TRBV30 | AWVTSGGDEQY
. | . | TRBJ1-4 | TRBV24-1 | ATSDSYRREVNGDEKLF
TRBD1 | . | TRBJ2-7 | TRBV11-2 | ASSLGRVGGTGIYEQY
TRBD1 | . | TRBJ2-5 | TRBV7-3 | ASSPTGVETQY
TRBD1 | . | TRBJ1-4 | TRBV5-6 | ASSLVRQGANEKLF
TRBD1 | . | TRBJ2-7 | TRBV6-5 | ASSSGGQGSGEQY
. | . | TRBJ1-1 | TRBV9 | ASSVAGNTEAF
. | few | TRBJ1-5 | TRBV2 | ASRDRDYSNQPQH
. | once | TRBJ1-1 | TRBV4-2 | ASSQVIRANTEAF
. | . | TRBJ1-3 | TRBV4-1 | ASSQDRGSGNTIY
TRBD1 | . | TRBJ1-1 | TRBV7-9 | ASSPNRGRSEAF